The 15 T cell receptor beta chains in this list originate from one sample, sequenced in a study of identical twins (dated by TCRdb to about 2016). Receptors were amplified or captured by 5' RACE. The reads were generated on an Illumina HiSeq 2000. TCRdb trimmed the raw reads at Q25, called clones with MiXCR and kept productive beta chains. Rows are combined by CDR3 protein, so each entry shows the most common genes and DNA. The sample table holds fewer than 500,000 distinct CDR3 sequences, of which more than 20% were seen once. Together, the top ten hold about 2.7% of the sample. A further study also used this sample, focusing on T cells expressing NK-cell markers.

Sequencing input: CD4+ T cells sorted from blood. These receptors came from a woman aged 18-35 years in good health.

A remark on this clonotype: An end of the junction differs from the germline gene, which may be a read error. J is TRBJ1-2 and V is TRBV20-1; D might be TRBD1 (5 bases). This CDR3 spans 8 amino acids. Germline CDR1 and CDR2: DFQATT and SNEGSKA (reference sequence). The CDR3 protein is CSARLGEF. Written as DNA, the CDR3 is TGCAGTGCTAGATTGGGGGAGTTC.

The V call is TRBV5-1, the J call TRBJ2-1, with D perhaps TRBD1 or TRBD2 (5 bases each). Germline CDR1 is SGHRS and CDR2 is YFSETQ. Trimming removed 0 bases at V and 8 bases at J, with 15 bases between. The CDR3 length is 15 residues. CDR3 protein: CASSLARDPRDEQFF. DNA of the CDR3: TGCGCCAGCAGCTTGGCCCGGGACCCCCGGGATGAGCAGTTCTTC.

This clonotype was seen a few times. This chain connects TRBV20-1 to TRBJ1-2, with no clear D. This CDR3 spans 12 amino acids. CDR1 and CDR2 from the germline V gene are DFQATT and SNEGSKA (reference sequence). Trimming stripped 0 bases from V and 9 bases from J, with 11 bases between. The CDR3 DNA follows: TGCAGTGCTAGAGATTACGTGAGTCGCTACACCTTC. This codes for CSARDYVSRYTF.

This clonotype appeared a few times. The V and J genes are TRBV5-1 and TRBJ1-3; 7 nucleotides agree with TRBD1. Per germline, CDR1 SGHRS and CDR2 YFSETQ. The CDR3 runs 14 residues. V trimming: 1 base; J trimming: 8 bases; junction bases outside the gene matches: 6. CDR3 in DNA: TGCGCCAGCAGCTTGACCGGACAGGTGGACACCATATATTTT. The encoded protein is CASSLTGQVDTIYF.

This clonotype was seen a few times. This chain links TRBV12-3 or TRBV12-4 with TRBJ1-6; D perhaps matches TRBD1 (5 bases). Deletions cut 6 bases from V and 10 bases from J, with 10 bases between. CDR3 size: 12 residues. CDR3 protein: CASRGEGSPLHF. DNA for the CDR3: TGTGCCAGCAGGGGGGAAGGATCACCCCTCCACTTT.

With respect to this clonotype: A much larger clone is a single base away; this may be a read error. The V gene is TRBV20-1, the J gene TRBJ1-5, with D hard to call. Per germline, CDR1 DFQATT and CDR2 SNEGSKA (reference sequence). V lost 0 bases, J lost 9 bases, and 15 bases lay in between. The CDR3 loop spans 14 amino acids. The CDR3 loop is CSARDDRGSRPQHF. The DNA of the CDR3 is TGCAGTGCTAGAGACGATCGGGGTAGTCGGCCCCAGCATTTT.

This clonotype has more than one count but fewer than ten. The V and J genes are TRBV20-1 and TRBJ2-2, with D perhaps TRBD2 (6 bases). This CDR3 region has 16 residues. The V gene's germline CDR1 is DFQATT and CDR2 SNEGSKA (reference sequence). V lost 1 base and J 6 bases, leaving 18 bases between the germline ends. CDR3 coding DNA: TGCAGTGCTAGAGTATCGTCTAGCGCGAGGGCCGGGGAGCTGTTTTTT. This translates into CSARVSSSARAGELFF.

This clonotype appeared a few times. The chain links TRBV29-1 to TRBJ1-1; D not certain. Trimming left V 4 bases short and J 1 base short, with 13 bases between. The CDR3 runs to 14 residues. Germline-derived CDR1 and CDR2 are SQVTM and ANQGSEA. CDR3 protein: CSVGAGLGNTEAFF. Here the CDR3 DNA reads TGCAGCGTTGGGGCCGGCCTGGGGAACACTGAAGCTTTCTTT.

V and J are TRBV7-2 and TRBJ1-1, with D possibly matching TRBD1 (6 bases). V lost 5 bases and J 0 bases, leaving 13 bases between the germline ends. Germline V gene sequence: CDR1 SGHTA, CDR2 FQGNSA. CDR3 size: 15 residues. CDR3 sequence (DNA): TGTGCCAGCAGCGTAAACAGGGACCTGAACACTGAAGCTTTCTTT. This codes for CASSVNRDLNTEAFF.

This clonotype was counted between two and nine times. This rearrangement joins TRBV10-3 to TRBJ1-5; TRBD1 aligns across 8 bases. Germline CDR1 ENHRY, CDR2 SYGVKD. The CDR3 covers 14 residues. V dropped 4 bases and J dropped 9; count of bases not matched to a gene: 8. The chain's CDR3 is CAISGQGPRVPQHF. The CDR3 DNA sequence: TGTGCCATCAGTGGACAGGGGCCTCGGGTGCCCCAGCATTTT.

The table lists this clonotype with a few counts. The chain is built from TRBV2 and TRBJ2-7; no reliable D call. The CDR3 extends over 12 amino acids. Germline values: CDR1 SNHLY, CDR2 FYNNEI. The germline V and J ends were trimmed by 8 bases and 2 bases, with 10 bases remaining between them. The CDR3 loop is CASRSNPYEQYF. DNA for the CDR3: TGTGCCAGCCGGAGCAATCCCTACGAGCAGTACTTC.

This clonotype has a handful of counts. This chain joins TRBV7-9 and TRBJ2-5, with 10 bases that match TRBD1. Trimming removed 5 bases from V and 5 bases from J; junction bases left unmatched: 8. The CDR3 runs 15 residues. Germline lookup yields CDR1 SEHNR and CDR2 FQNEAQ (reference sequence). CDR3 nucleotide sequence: TGTGCCAGCAGCGCCCGACAGGGGGCGAGGGAGACCCAGTACTTC. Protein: CASSARQGARETQYF.

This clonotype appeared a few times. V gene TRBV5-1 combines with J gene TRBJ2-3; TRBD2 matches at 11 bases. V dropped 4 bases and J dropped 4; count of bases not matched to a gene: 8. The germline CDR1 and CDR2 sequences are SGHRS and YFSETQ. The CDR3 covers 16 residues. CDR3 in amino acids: CASSQTSGRFADTQYF. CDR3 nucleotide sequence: TGCGCCAGCAGCCAAACTAGCGGGAGATTCGCAGATACGCAGTATTTT.

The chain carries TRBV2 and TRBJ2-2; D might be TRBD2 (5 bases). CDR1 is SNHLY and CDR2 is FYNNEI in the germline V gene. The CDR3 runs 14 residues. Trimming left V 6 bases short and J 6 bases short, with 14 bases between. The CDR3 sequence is CASSAEAASGELFF. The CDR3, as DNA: TGTGCCAGCAGCGCGGAGGCGGCGTCCGGGGAGCTGTTTTTT.

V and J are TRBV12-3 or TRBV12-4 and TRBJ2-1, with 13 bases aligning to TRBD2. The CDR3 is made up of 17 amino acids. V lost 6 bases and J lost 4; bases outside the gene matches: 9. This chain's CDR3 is CASSRTSGRSKYNEQFF. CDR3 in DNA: TGTGCCAGCAGCAGGACTAGCGGGAGATCGAAATACAATGAGCAGTTCTTC.